This TCR beta chain is drawn from a study of blood T cells in healthy people across ages (dated by TCRdb to the mid-2010s). About the study as a whole: In model experiments, template switching captured roughly one uniquely barcoded TCR beta cDNA molecule for every two T cells. Four age groups were formed from the donors: young (average 16 years), middle-aged (around 41), aged (about 62) and long-lived (82). Age-related changes in TCR beta repertoire diversity were measured in the study by deep sequencing normalized with unique cDNA molecular identifiers. Two additional independent replicas of 1 million unique cDNA reads from the same blood draw were analyzed for two donors (one aged 18 to 29 and one aged 80 or older). To avoid experimental bias, donors of different ages were randomly spread across the sequencing lanes. What the work shows at the level of the full study, not this receptor alone: Because profiling used bulk unsorted PBMCs, naive and antigen-experienced compartments could not be compared conclusively. As age increased, observed TCR beta diversity per million T cells dropped in a roughly linear way, and a significant reduction was already evident by age around 41. Observed TCR beta diversity correlated strongly with the percentage of naive T cells measured by flow cytometry. Compared with the aged group, more naive CD4+ T cells, fewer expanded clones and increased TCR diversity were shown by the long-lived group, suggesting age selection. Donor CMV infection status was unknown, potentially confounding age-related changes in expanded clonotypes. Total diversity estimates from one million sequenced T cells were considered lower bounds and underestimates.

The roughly 39 donors, aged about 6 to 90 years, were systemically healthy Caucasian individuals from Russia. Roughly 11 milliliters of peripheral blood were drawn from each donor into EDTA-treated Vacutainer tubes. PBMCs were isolated by Ficoll-Paque density-gradient centrifugation, with at least 6.5 million obtained per sample. Total RNA was extracted from PBMCs with Trizol reagent, with at least 6 micrograms obtained per sample. For every donor, flow cytometry on a PBMC aliquot measured the percentage of naive CD45RAhigh/CD27high T cells. Preparation of the library involved 5' RACE. Sequencing was carried out with an Illumina HiSeq 2500. The second PCR ran for roughly 7 to 11 cycles and used a J-beta primer mix along with a sample-barcoded 5' primer. A template-switch 5' adaptor carrying 12 random nucleotides introduced a unique molecular identifier onto each TCR beta cDNA molecule. Each sample yielded at least 2.5 million CDR3-containing paired-end reads. The Mint cDNA synthesis kit, primed by a TRBC-specific oligonucleotide, was used to synthesize first-strand cDNA from all RNA. Following uracil-DNA glycosylase treatment, all cDNA underwent a first 18-cycle PCR with the universal primers M1SS and BC2_uni_R. The original methods were these. For normalization, 1 million high-quality reads, each with a distinct molecular identifier, were randomly selected from each sample. Reads with shared molecular identifiers were discarded instead of being binned into consensus sequences. MiTCR, set to a Q25 quality threshold and the strictest error-elimination algorithm, was used for CDR3 identification, clonotype clustering and error correction. A nonparametric unseen species model with Euler transformation was used to estimate a lower bound on total TCR beta diversity. The public reads were reprocessed in TCRdb via fastp at Q25 and MiXCR, keeping in-frame beta chains. Each entry merges the rows of one CDR3 protein and shows their most common DNA and genes. TCRdb's processing, not the authors' own work, is the source of the V and J calls. This sample gives 870,000 or so distinct CDR3 sequences in total; 29% of them show up just once. Approximately 15% of the sample is held by the ten biggest clonotypes.

A distance of 13 bases separates the germline ends of V and J, which lose 0 bases and 1 base respectively. CDR1 and CDR2 (SGDLS, YYNGEE) derive from the germline V gene. Counted from cysteine to phenylalanine, this CDR3 has 16 amino acids. Only the CDR3 portion is preserved as DNA: 48 bases, with reading frame beginning at the first base. With respect to this clonotype: Which antigen it targets is not known. No qualities accompany the bases; no much larger clone lies one base away.

Source material: blood. The TCR sequence derives from a woman of 80 years or more in good health. The rearranged segments are TRBV9 and TRBJ1-2; the D gene is perhaps TRBD1, on 5 matching bases. The CDR3 sequence is CASSVAVEGLNYGYTF. The bases are TGTGCCAGCAGCGTAGCGGTAGAGGGACTTAACTATGGCTACACCTTC.